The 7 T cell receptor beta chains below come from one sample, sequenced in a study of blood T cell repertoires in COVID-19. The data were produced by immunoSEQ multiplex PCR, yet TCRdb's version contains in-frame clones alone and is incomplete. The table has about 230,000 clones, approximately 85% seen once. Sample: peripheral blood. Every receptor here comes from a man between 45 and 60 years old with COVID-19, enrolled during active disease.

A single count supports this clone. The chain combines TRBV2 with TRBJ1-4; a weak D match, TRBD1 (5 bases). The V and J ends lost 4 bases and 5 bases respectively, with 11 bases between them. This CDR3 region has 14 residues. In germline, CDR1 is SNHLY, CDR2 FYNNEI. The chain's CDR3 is CASSVAGINEKLFF. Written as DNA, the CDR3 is TGTGCCAGCAGTGTGGCAGGGATAAATGAAAAACTGTTTTTT. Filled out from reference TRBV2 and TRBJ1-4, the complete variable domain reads EPEVTQTPSHQVTQMGQEVILRCVPISNHLYFYWYRQILGQKVEFLVSFYNNEISEKSEIFDDQFSVERPDGSNFTLKIRSTKLEDSAMYFCASSVAGINEKLFFGSGTQLSVL.

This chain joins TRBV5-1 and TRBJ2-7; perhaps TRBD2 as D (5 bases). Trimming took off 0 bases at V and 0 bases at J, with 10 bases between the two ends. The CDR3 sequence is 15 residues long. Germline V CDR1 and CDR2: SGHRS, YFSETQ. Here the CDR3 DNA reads TGCGCCAGCAGCTTGGACGGGGTCGCCTCCTACGAGCAGTACTTC. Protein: CASSLDGVASYEQYF.

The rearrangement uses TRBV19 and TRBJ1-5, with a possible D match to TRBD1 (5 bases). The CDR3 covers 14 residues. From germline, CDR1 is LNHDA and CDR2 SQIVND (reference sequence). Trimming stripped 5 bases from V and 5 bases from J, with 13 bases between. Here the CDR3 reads CASSPDSVYQPQHF. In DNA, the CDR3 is TGTGCCAGTAGTCCCGACAGTGTCTATCAGCCCCAGCATTTT.

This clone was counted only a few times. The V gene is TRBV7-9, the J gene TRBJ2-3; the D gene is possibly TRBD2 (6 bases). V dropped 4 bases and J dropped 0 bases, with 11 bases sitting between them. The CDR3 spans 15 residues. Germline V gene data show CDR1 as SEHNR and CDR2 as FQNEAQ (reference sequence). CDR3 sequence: CASSSRDFSTDTQYF. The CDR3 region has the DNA TGTGCCAGCAGCTCCCGGGACTTTAGCACAGATACGCAGTATTTT. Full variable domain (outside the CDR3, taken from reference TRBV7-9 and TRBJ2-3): DTGVSQNPRHKITKRGQNVTFRCDPISEHNRLYWYRQTLGQGPEFLTYFQNEAQLEKSRLLSDRFSAERPKGSFSTLEIQRTEQGDSAMYLCASSSRDFSTDTQYFGPGTRLTVL.

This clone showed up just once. CDR3 in DNA: TGTGCCAGCAGCCTCCACCCGGACAGATCTAACTCCTACAATGAGCAGTTCTTC. It yields the protein CASSLHPDRSNSYNEQFF. This chain uses TRBV11-3 with TRBJ2-1; weak D call: TRBD1 (6 bases). Germline V gene sequence: CDR1 SGHNT, CDR2 YENEEA. The CDR3 sequence is 18 residues long. Trimming left V 5 bases short and J 0 bases short, with 20 bases between.

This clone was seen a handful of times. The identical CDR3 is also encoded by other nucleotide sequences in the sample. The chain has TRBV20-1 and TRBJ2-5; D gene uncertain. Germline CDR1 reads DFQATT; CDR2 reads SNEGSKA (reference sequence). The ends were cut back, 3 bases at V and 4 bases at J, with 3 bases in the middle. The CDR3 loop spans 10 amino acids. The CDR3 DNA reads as TGCAGTGCTAGCGGAGAGACCCAGTACTTC. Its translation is CSASGETQYF.

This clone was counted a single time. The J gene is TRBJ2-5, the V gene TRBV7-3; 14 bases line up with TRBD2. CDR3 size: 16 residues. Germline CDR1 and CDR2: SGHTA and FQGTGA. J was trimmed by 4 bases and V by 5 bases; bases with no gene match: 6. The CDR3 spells CASSPGLAGGRETQYF. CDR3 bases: TGTGCCAGCAGCCCAGGACTAGCGGGGGGACGAGAGACCCAGTACTTC.